This T cell receptor (beta chain) is drawn from a study of blood T cell repertoires in COVID-19. Study-level background: Material from acute and convalescent COVID-19 was sourced from the United States, Italy and Spain. PBMCs, B-cell-depleted T cells, or T cells provided the cDNA or gDNA that made up the material.

This CDR3 comprises 12 residues. In germline, CDR1 is MNHEY, CDR2 SVGAGI. V gave up 5 bases and J gave up 10 bases, with 14 bases separating them. Authors' methods: Researchers report that nucleated cell counts were estimated from reference gene primer amplification. Generated by immunoSEQ multiplex PCR, the TCRdb table keeps only in-frame clones and is missing some. Clone size and the V and J calls come from that table; the DNA yielded D and trimming. The sample has about 28,000 clones, 75% to 90% seen once; the top ten hold under 6%. V is TRBV6-5 and J is TRBJ1-2; D call uncertain. This receptor was taken from a man between 60 and 75 years old with active COVID-19. The source material was peripheral blood. The CDR3 nucleotides read TGTGCCAGCAGTCGGGGAACAATTAACTACACCTTC. This codes for CASSRGTINYTF.